This T cell receptor (beta chain) was profiled in a study of CD8 T cells in ankylosing spondylitis. 5'-RACE, quantitative and with molecular barcodes, yielded the TCR beta libraries. TCRdb processed the 5' RACE reads anew with MiXCR; each CDR3 protein has one entry. The sample holds 200,000 to 250,000 distinct CDR3 sequences, about 10% seen once. Concerning this clonotype: Its antigen remains unidentified.

Notes on the study in general: A TCR beta motif of eight or nine highly homologous variants seemed to mark ankylosing spondylitis blood. Matched ankylosing spondylitis synovial fluid reportedly showed significant enrichment of disease-linked clones.

Germline CDR1 and CDR2: SGHDN and FVKESK. The length of the CDR3 is 13 residues. Trimming cost V 3 bases and J 9 bases, with 12 bases left between them. This TCR came from a male donor with ankylosing spondylitis or in good health (not recorded which). The chain couples TRBV14 to TRBJ2-1; a possible D gene is TRBD2 (6 bases). The specimen was blood, either unsorted or a sorted T cell fraction (not recorded which). In nucleotides, the CDR3 is TGTGCCAGCAGCCAGATTCAGGGAGGTGAGCAGTTCTTC. Translating gives CASSQIQGGEQFF.